This record covers a single TCR beta chain. This specimen belongs to a study of blood T cell repertoires in COVID-19. Study context: COVID-19 samples, acute and convalescent, were from the United States, Italy and Spain. The analysed material was cDNA or gDNA that came from T cells, B-cell-depleted T cells, or PBMCs.

Per the original data handling: Reference gene primers were amplified, and this amplification served to estimate nucleated cell counts. TCRdb's table, derived via immunoSEQ multiplex PCR, lists solely in-frame clones and lacks some. The V and J calls and clone size were taken over from that table, and D and trimming were inferred from the DNA. Of just over 95,000 clones detected, around 80% appear once; the ten largest clones hold under 20%. The germline V and J ends were trimmed by 5 bases and 11 bases, with 15 bases remaining between them. The CDR3 loop spans 13 amino acids. Germline CDR1 is MNHEY and CDR2 is SVGAGI.

This TCR came from an older man with acute or convalescent COVID-19. The rearrangement joins TRBV6-5 to TRBJ1-4, with D maybe TRBD1 (5 bases). The sample comprised peripheral blood. This CDR3 reads CASSRDSLDKLFF. The CDR3 coding sequence is TGTGCCAGCAGTCGGGACTCCCTGGACAAACTGTTTTTT.